The T cell receptor beta chain described here comes from a study of T cell responses to AZD1222 COVID-19 vaccine. Study background: Both about-4-week and about-12-week second-dose recipients were combined.

Some clones are missing from TCRdb's copy, which holds only in-frame ones; the method was immunoSEQ multiplex PCR. The table records about 130,000 clones, over 90% of them present only once. CDR1 and CDR2 from the germline V gene are SEHNR and FQNEAQ (reference sequence). V lost 3 bases to trimming and J lost 6 bases, with 11 bases between them. The CDR3 loop spans 14 amino acids. About this clone itself: Its antigen is currently unknown.

Findings and limits, study-wide: Repertoire samples came only from after the peak T cell response. Donors were chiefly white British, with a greater number of females, and clonal diversity was perhaps underestimated. The breadth and depth of Spike-specific TCRs increased once two AZD1222 doses had been given.

The chain recombines TRBV7-9 with TRBJ1-4; possibly TRBD1 for D (5 bases). Sequencing was performed on peripheral blood, taken on day 0 of AZD1222 vaccination. The receptor was isolated from an adult in good health. The CDR3 DNA reads as TGTGCCAGCAGCTTGGGGGGAGAGCATGAAAAACTGTTTTTT. Its protein product is CASSLGGEHEKLFF.